The 5 T cell receptor beta chains in this list originate from one sample, sequenced in a study of monozygotic twins with inflammatory bowel disease. TCRdb reprocessed the 5' RACE reads, keeping one entry per CDR3 protein, no DNA. The repertoire table contains some 170,000 distinct CDR3 sequences. Sequenced sample: blood. The origin of the receptors is a human donor with ulcerative colitis or Crohn's disease, or a healthy co-twin of an affected twin (not recorded which).

The chain recombines TRBV10-3 with TRBJ2-7; lacking DNA, the TRBD2 call made by TCRdb goes unchecked. The germline CDR1 and CDR2 sequences are ENHRY and SYGVKD. The CDR3 consists of 13 residues. CDR3 sequence reads: CAIKGLSDYEQYF.

The J gene is TRBJ2-1, the V gene TRBV7-2. The CDR3 extends over 16 amino acids. The germline V gene has CDR1 SGHTA and CDR2 FQGNSA. CDR3: CASSLSGGSSYNEQFF.

V usage is TRBV10-3 and J usage is TRBJ2-1; TCRdb calls TRBD2, which cannot be checked without DNA. The CDR3 runs to 15 residues. Germline V lookup: CDR1 ENHRY, CDR2 SYGVKD. The CDR3 loop is CAIRLTTSGPNEQFF.

The chain recombines TRBV7-2 with TRBJ2-7; TCRdb lists TRBD1, though no DNA is available to test this call. Germline V gives CDR1 SGHTA, CDR2 FQGNSA. This CDR3 region has 15 residues. CDR3 sequence reads: CASRKGPGNSYEQYF.

The chain uses TRBV10-3 and TRBJ2-1; TCRdb calls TRBD1, which cannot be checked without DNA. The CDR3 totals 14 residues. CDR1 and CDR2 from the germline V gene are ENHRY and SYGVKD. This CDR3 is CAISKAGQDWEQFF.